This TCR beta chain was recovered during a study of blood T cell repertoires in COVID-19. Study context: Some COVID-19 samples were acute and others convalescent; all came from the United States, Italy and Spain. PBMCs, B-cell-depleted T cells, or T cells were the source of the cDNA or gDNA that made up the material.

Looked up from germline, CDR1 is MNHEY and CDR2 is SVGAGI. The CDR3 totals 13 residues. Trimming cost V 2 bases and J 4 bases, with 6 bases left between them. This clone was seen repeatedly, ten times or more. TCRdb's copy holds only in-frame clones and misses some; the assay was immunoSEQ multiplex PCR. Of some 120,000 clones listed, around four fifths are singletons. The TCR sequence derives from a human donor in a cohort sampled during active COVID-19. V usage is TRBV6-5 and J usage is TRBJ1-5; D remains unclear. Material for sequencing was peripheral blood. CDR3 coding DNA: TGTGCCAGCAGTTACGCGGCTAATCAGCCCCAGCATTTT. Translation: CASSYAANQPQHF.